A single sample gave rise to the 32 T cell receptor beta chains below, sequenced in a study of blood T cell repertoires in COVID-19. Measured with immunoSEQ multiplex PCR; TCRdb has only the in-frame clones, and not every one. Here the sample spans some 240,000 clones, 80% to 90% being singletons. The specimen was peripheral blood. The receptors stem from a woman between 40 and 55 years old who had recovered from COVID-19.

The rearrangement uses TRBV7-2 and TRBJ1-1; possible D gene TRBD1, 6 bases. The CDR3 has 14 amino acids. V gave up 6 bases and J gave up 4 bases, with 15 bases separating them. Germline V lookup: CDR1 SGHTA, CDR2 FQGNSA. The CDR3 DNA is TGTGCCAGCAGTCGACAGGTCGGAGGCACTGAAGCTTTCTTT. This encodes CASSRQVGGTEAFF.

V gene TRBV6-5 combines with J gene TRBJ1-5; D unresolved. CDR3 length equals 13 residues. CDR1 is MNHEY, CDR2 SVGAGI, per germline. Trimming removed 3 bases at V and 3 bases at J, with 6 bases between. Here the CDR3 DNA reads TGTGCCAGCAGTTATGGGCCCAATCAGCCCCAGCATTTT. Translation: CASSYGPNQPQHF.

This chain uses TRBV9 with TRBJ1-2; 9 bases map to TRBD1. Germline lookup yields CDR1 SGDLS and CDR2 YYNGEE. The length of the CDR3 is 15 residues. V was pared by 4 bases and J by 6 bases, with 10 bases of the junction left unmatched. CDR3 residues: CASSSATGTGNGYTF. The CDR3 coding sequence is TGTGCCAGCAGCTCCGCGACCGGGACAGGGAATGGCTACACCTTC.

The gene calls are TRBV4-1 and TRBJ2-7; 8 positions agree with TRBD1. Germline CDR1 reads MGHRA; CDR2 reads YSYEKL. The V gene end was trimmed by 5 bases and the J gene end by 2 bases; junction bases not matched to a gene: 8. The CDR3 runs 15 residues. CDR3 loop: CASSEMWTGPYEQYF. DNA of the CDR3: TGCGCCAGCAGCGAAATGTGGACAGGGCCCTACGAGCAGTACTTC.

This rearrangement joins TRBV5-1 to TRBJ1-2; tentative D call: TRBD1 (5 bases). CDR1 and CDR2 from the germline V gene are SGHRS and YFSETQ. The ends were cut back, 4 bases at V and 6 bases at J, with 13 bases in the middle. The CDR3 covers 13 residues. The CDR3 DNA reads as TGCGCCAGCAGCCCGCGGGGCGATAATGGCTACACCTTC. Translation gives CASSPRGDNGYTF.

This chain links TRBV6-2 or TRBV6-3 with TRBJ2-1, with D tentatively TRBD1 (7 bases). V was pared by 4 bases and J by 6 bases, with 16 bases between. CDR1 is MNHEY, CDR2 SVGEGT, per germline. The CDR3 runs to 15 residues. CDR3 loop: CASSFRQGAGNEQFF. DNA for the CDR3: TGTGCCAGCAGTTTCCGACAGGGAGCGGGCAATGAGCAGTTCTTC.

This clone has a handful of counts. The chain recombines TRBV10-2 with TRBJ1-2; D is possibly TRBD1 (5 bases). The CDR3 covers 15 residues. CDR1 WSHSY and CDR2 SAAADI come from the germline V gene. V gave up 3 bases and J gave up 9 bases, with 20 bases separating them. CDR3 protein: CASSETGAGVWSYTF. CDR3 coding DNA: TGCGCCAGCAGTGAAACTGGGGCAGGCGTATGGAGCTACACCTTC.

V and J are TRBV4-2 and TRBJ2-1, with D unresolved. Germline-derived CDR1 and CDR2 are LGHNA and YNFKEQ. Deletions cut 1 base from V and 0 bases from J, with 10 bases between. CDR3 size: 16 residues. CDR3 loop: CASSQVPVSSYNEQFF. The CDR3 nucleotides are TGTGCCAGCAGCCAAGTCCCTGTGAGCTCCTACAATGAGCAGTTCTTC.

This sequence joins TRBV10-3 and TRBJ1-1; D gene uncertain. The CDR3 is 15 amino acids. Germline CDR1 is ENHRY and CDR2 is SYGVKD. V was shortened by 6 bases and J by 4 bases, with 18 bases between the two germline ends. The CDR3 sequence: CAISPQDTGLTEAFF. In DNA form, the CDR3 reads TGTGCCATCAGCCCACAAGATACGGGTCTCACTGAAGCTTTCTTT.

V and J are TRBV28 and TRBJ1-2; TRBD1 is a possible D gene (6 bases). Germline CDR1 reads MDHEN; CDR2 reads SYDVKM. V dropped 4 bases and J dropped 4 bases, with 10 bases sitting between them. This CDR3 has 13 amino acids. The CDR3 protein is CASSSLDSYGYTF. CDR3 bases: TGTGCCAGCAGTTCGCTGGACAGCTATGGCTACACCTTC.

This clone was counted between two and nine times. The genes are TRBV4-2 and TRBJ2-3; D uncertain. The length of the CDR3 is 14 residues. V lost 2 bases and J 0 bases, leaving 6 bases between the germline ends. Germline lookup yields CDR1 LGHNA and CDR2 YNFKEQ. The CDR3 loop reads CASSQITSTDTQYF. In nucleotides, the CDR3 is TGTGCCAGCAGCCAAATCACTAGCACAGATACGCAGTATTTT.

The chain uses TRBV19 and TRBJ1-2, with D perhaps TRBD1 (6 bases). V dropped 8 bases and J dropped 8 bases, with 21 bases sitting between them. CDR1 LNHDA and CDR2 SQIVND come from the germline V gene (reference sequence). The CDR3 length is 14 residues. CDR3: CASRIEDRYNGYTF. In nucleotides, the CDR3 is TGTGCCAGTCGCATAGAAGACAGGTATAACGGCTACACCTTC.

The genes are TRBV9 and TRBJ2-3, with 11 bases that match TRBD2. The J segment lost 4 bases and the V segment lost 1 base, leaving 11 bases of the junction unmatched. CDR3 size: 18 residues. Germline V gene sequence: CDR1 SGDLS, CDR2 YYNGEE. The CDR3 DNA reads as TGTGCCAGCAGCGTAACACTAGCGGGGGATCAGTACGCAGATACGCAGTATTTT. It codes for CASSVTLAGDQYADTQYF.

This CDR3 is CASSLESFYGYTF. CDR3 coding DNA: TGTGCCAGCAGCTTAGAGAGTTTCTATGGCTACACCTTC. The chain uses TRBV7-2 and TRBJ1-2; D gene unclear. Trimming removed 1 base from V and 4 bases from J, with 7 bases in between. The CDR3 is 13 residues long. CDR1 is SGHTA, CDR2 FQGNSA, per germline.

This sequence joins TRBV18 and TRBJ1-1; D unresolved. In germline, CDR1 is KGHSH, CDR2 LQKENI. V lost 2 bases and J 4 bases, leaving 8 bases between the germline ends. CDR3 length equals 13 residues. The CDR3 region has the DNA TGTGCCAGCTCACCAGGGGAGGGCACTGAAGCTTTCTTT. This sequence encodes CASSPGEGTEAFF.

J is TRBJ1-6 and V is TRBV19, with 8 nucleotides matching TRBD1. Germline lookup yields CDR1 LNHDA and CDR2 SQIVND (reference sequence). This CDR3 is 19 amino acids long. The V gene end was trimmed by 3 bases and the J gene end by 0 bases; junction bases not matched to a gene: 10. DNA of the CDR3: TGTGCCAGTAGTATCCAGACAGGGGCTGGGTTCTCCTATAATTCACCCCTCCACTTT. As protein: CASSIQTGAGFSYNSPLHF.

J is TRBJ2-1 and V is TRBV5-6; 9 bases agree with TRBD2. V gave up 5 bases and J gave up 7 bases; unmatched junction bases: 13. The CDR3 sequence is 16 residues long. Germline V gene lookup returns CDR1 SGHDT and CDR2 YYEEEE. CDR3 sequence: CASSALGRGGSNEQFF. Written as DNA, the CDR3 is TGTGCCAGCAGTGCCTTAGGGCGGGGGGGCTCAAATGAGCAGTTCTTC.

This chain connects TRBV11-2 to TRBJ2-2; 8 nucleotides agree with TRBD2. The CDR3 extends over 15 amino acids. The germline V gene encodes CDR1 SGHAT and CDR2 FQNNGV. V dropped 3 bases and J dropped 7; count of bases not matched to a gene: 7. CDR3 DNA: TGTGCCAGCAGCTTGTCCGGGGGGGCGATCGGGGAGCTGTTTTTT. Translated: CASSLSGGAIGELFF.

CDR3 in amino acids: CASSGGALVGTGELFF. CDR3 DNA sequence: TGTGCCAGCAGCGGCGGTGCTCTAGTCGGCACCGGGGAGCTGTTTTTT. This chain links TRBV9 with TRBJ2-2; no clear D gene. The V gene's germline CDR1 is SGDLS and CDR2 YYNGEE. There are 16 residues in the CDR3. Trimming stripped 3 bases from V and 4 bases from J, with 16 bases between.

Ten or more counts support this clone. The gene calls are TRBV5-1 and TRBJ1-1, with D unresolved. Trimming took 2 bases from V and 3 from J, leaving 8 bases between them. This CDR3 is 13 amino acids long. Germline lookup yields CDR1 SGHRS and CDR2 YFSETQ. CDR3 amino acids: CASSFRSDTEAFF. For the CDR3, the DNA is TGCGCCAGCAGCTTCCGGTCGGACACTGAAGCTTTCTTT. Combining the CDR3 with reference TRBV5-1 and TRBJ1-1 gives the whole variable domain KAGVTQTPRYLIKTRGQQVTLSCSPISGHRSVSWYQQTPGQGLQFLFEYFSETQRNKGNFPGRFSGRQFSNSRSEMNVSTLELGDSALYLCASSFRSDTEAFFGQGTRLTVV.

V is TRBV6-5 and J is TRBJ2-4; D is possibly TRBD2 (6 bases). This CDR3 region has 14 residues. Germline values: CDR1 MNHEY, CDR2 SVGAGI. Trimming took off 6 bases at V and 5 bases at J, with 14 bases between the two ends. This CDR3 is CASRPRGRQNIQYF. The CDR3 region has the DNA TGTGCCAGCAGGCCCCGGGGGAGGCAAAACATTCAGTACTTC.

The V call is TRBV4-2, the J call TRBJ2-1; 8 bases match TRBD1. V lost 0 bases and J lost 5; bases outside the gene matches: 6. The CDR3 has 16 amino acids. The V gene's germline CDR1 is LGHNA and CDR2 YNFKEQ. CDR3 sequence reads: CASSQDQGAGHNEQFF. The DNA for the CDR3 is TGTGCCAGCAGCCAAGACCAGGGGGCGGGACACAATGAGCAGTTCTTC.

This chain uses TRBV5-1 with TRBJ2-7; tentative D call: TRBD1 (6 bases). The CDR3 consists of 14 residues. V was trimmed by 2 bases and J by 3 bases, leaving 12 bases between them. CDR1 is SGHRS, CDR2 YFSETQ, per germline. CDR3 in amino acids: CASSLGQTGYEQYF. In DNA form, the CDR3 reads TGCGCCAGCAGCTTAGGACAGACGGGCTACGAGCAGTACTTC.

This CDR3 is CASSYVAGGPLEQYF. In nucleotides, the CDR3 is TGTGCCAGCAGTTATGTGGCGGGGGGGCCTTTAGAGCAGTACTTC. The J gene is TRBJ2-7, the V gene TRBV6-5; TRBD2 matches 9 bases. The ends lost 3 bases at V and 7 bases at J; junction bases unmatched: 10. CDR3 length: 15 residues. Germline V gives CDR1 MNHEY, CDR2 SVGAGI.

The genes are TRBV6-5 and TRBJ1-1; tentatively, D is TRBD1 (5 bases). Between the trimmed V and J ends, which lost 5 bases and 3 bases, there was a span of 16 bases. The CDR3 consists of 15 residues. CDR1 and CDR2 from the germline V gene are MNHEY and SVGAGI. The CDR3 region is CASSPPTGSYTEAFF. The DNA for the CDR3 is TGTGCCAGCAGTCCCCCTACAGGTTCTTACACTGAAGCTTTCTTT.

The rearrangement links TRBV4-1 to TRBJ1-2, with unresolved D. The CDR3 is 14 residues long. Between the trimmed V and J ends, which lost 0 bases and 4 bases, there was a span of 9 bases. The germline V gene has CDR1 MGHRA and CDR2 YSYEKL. The CDR3 here is CASSQDPGFYGYTF. The CDR3, as DNA: TGCGCCAGCAGCCAAGACCCGGGTTTCTATGGCTACACCTTC.

CDR3 sequence: CASSHGQGGTGELFF. The CDR3, as DNA: TGCGCCAGCAGCCATGGACAGGGAGGAACCGGGGAGCTGTTTTTT. The gene calls are TRBV4-1 and TRBJ2-2; 8 bases are a match to TRBD1. This CDR3 contains 15 residues. The J segment lost 5 bases and the V segment lost 3 bases, leaving 5 bases of the junction unmatched. Germline V CDR1 and CDR2: MGHRA, YSYEKL.

The J gene is TRBJ2-5, the V gene TRBV5-6; 9 nucleotides line up with TRBD2. The J segment lost 2 bases and the V segment lost 3 bases, leaving 2 bases of the junction unmatched. The CDR3 consists of 14 residues. Germline V gene data show CDR1 as SGHDT and CDR2 as YYEEEE. The CDR3 sequence is CASSWREGQETQYF. The CDR3 DNA reads TGTGCCAGCAGCTGGCGGGAGGGACAAGAGACCCAGTACTTC. The full variable domain, with the rest looked up from reference TRBV5-6 and TRBJ2-5, is DAGVTQSPTHLIKTRGQQVTLRCSPKSGHDTVSWYQQALGQGPQFIFQYYEEEERQRGNFPDRFSGHQFPNYSSELNVNALLLGDSALYLCASSWREGQETQYFGPGTRLLVL.

The rearrangement links TRBV27 to TRBJ1-6; D ambiguous. Germline loops: CDR1 MNHEY, CDR2 SMNVEV (reference sequence). The V end was cut by 3 bases, the J end by 8 bases, with 8 bases between. CDR3 length: 13 amino acids. The CDR3 DNA is TGTGCCAGCAGTTTTAGGGAGGATTCACCCCTCCACTTT. Protein sequence: CASSFREDSPLHF.

The genes are TRBV6-5 and TRBJ1-5, with D possibly matching TRBD1 (5 bases). V shed 6 bases and J shed 3 bases, with 12 bases lying between them. The CDR3 consists of 14 residues. The V gene's germline CDR1 is MNHEY and CDR2 SVGAGI. CDR3 loop: CASRSGLANQPQHF. As DNA, the CDR3 is TGTGCCAGCAGGTCAGGGCTCGCCAATCAGCCCCAGCATTTT.

The table lists this clone with a count of one. This rearrangement joins TRBV15 to TRBJ1-1; D not certain. From germline, CDR1 is LNHNV and CDR2 YYDKDF (reference sequence). The V gene lost 4 bases and the J gene lost 6 bases, with 12 bases spanning the gap. CDR3 length equals 13 residues. The CDR3 sequence: CATSILYPAEAFF. Written as DNA, the CDR3 is TGTGCCACCAGCATCTTATATCCCGCTGAAGCTTTCTTT.

The chain uses TRBV5-1 and TRBJ2-2; 7 nucleotides line up with TRBD2. With V trimmed by 10 bases and J by 0 bases, 6 bases remained unmatched. Germline CDR1 SGHRS, CDR2 YFSETQ. CDR3 size: 14 residues. The CDR3 DNA reads as TGCGCCTCCCGAGGGAGGGCGAACACCGGGGAGCTGTTTTTT. This gives the protein CASRGRANTGELFF.